Each of the 6 T cell receptor beta chains below was sequenced from the same sample in a study of T cell responses to AZD1222 COVID-19 vaccine. Only in-frame clones appear in the TCRdb table, and some are missing; sequencing was by immunoSEQ multiplex PCR. The sample lists about 130,000 clones, about 94% occurring once. Sequencing was performed on peripheral blood, taken on day 0 of AZD1222 vaccination. The receptors derive from an adult in good health.

CDR3 region: CSVNSKGASGAYNEQFF. Written as DNA, the CDR3 is TGCAGCGTTAATAGTAAAGGGGCTAGCGGGGCGTACAATGAGCAGTTCTTC. The rearrangement joins TRBV29-1 to TRBJ2-1; 9 nucleotides agree with TRBD2. V lost 5 bases to trimming and J lost 4 bases; unmatched junction nucleotides: 15. The CDR3 extends over 17 amino acids. The germline CDR1 and CDR2 sequences are SQVTM and ANQGSEA.

The chain combines TRBV29-1 with TRBJ2-1; a possible D gene is TRBD2 (6 bases). V was clipped by 6 bases and J by 7 bases, with 28 bases between them. CDR3 length: 17 amino acids. Germline CDR1 is SQVTM and CDR2 is ANQGSEA. In nucleotides, the CDR3 is TGCAGCGTCGAAACCGGGACTCGTTTGGCTCGAATAAATGAGCAGTTCTTC. It yields the protein CSVETGTRLARINEQFF.

The chain uses TRBV19 and TRBJ2-7; D possibly uses TRBD1 or TRBD2 (6 bases each). The CDR3 spans 14 residues. Germline CDR1 reads LNHDA; CDR2 reads SQIVND (reference sequence). With 0 bases removed from V and 6 bases from J, the gap between germline ends came to 12 bases. The CDR3 nucleotides read TGTGCCAGTAGTATAGATAGCCGGGGGCGCGAGCAGTACTTC. This gives the protein CASSIDSRGREQYF.

This clone was seen a single time. V and J are TRBV30 and TRBJ1-2, with unresolved D. The V end was cut by 8 bases, the J end by 2 bases, with 18 bases between. The CDR3 sequence is 14 residues long. Germline CDR1 GTSNPN, CDR2 SVGIG (reference sequence). CDR3 in DNA: TGTGCCCCCTGTCCCGGGGTCTTAAACTATGGCTACACCTTC. Amino acid sequence: CAPCPGVLNYGYTF.

The chain has TRBV29-1 and TRBJ1-5, with D unresolved. Trimming took off 6 bases at V and 2 bases at J, with 8 bases between the two ends. The length of the CDR3 is 12 residues. Germline V CDR1 and CDR2: SQVTM, ANQGSEA. CDR3: CSVGSGNQPQHF. The CDR3 DNA is TGCAGCGTCGGCTCAGGCAATCAGCCCCAGCATTTT.

The chain employs TRBV19 and TRBJ1-2, with 8 nucleotides matching TRBD1. The germline gives CDR1 LNHDA, CDR2 SQIVND (reference sequence). The CDR3 covers 14 residues. J gave up 7 bases and V 9 bases, and 13 bases lay outside the gene matches. The CDR3 spells CASTPGQAPSGYTF. CDR3 DNA sequence: TGTGCCAGCACTCCGGGACAGGCTCCGTCTGGCTACACCTTC.